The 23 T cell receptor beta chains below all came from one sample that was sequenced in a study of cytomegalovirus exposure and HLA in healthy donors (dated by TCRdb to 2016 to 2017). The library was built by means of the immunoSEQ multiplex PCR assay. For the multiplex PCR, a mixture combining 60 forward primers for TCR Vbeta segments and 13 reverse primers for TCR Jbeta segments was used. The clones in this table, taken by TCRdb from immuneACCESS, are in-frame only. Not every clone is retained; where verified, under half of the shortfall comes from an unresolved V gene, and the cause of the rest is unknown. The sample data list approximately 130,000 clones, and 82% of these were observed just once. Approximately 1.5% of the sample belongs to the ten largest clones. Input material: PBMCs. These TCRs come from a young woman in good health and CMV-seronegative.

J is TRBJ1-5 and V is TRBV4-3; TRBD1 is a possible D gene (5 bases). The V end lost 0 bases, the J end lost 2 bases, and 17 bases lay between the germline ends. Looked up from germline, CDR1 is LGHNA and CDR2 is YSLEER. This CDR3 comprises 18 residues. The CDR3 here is CASSQDFSSRVRNQPQHF. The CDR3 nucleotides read TGCGCCAGCAGCCAAGATTTTTCAAGCAGGGTACGCAATCAGCCCCAGCATTTT.

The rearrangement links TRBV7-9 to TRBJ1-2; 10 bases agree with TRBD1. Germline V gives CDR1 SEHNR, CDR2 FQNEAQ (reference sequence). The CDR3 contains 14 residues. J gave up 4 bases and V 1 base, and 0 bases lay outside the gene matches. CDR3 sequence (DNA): TGTGCCAGCAGCTTAGGGACAGGGGGCTATGGCTACACCTTC. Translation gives CASSLGTGGYGYTF.

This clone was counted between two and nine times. CDR3 sequence: CASSQRGRGSETQYF. As DNA, the CDR3 is TGTGCCAGCAGCCAACGCGGGAGGGGGAGCGAGACCCAGTACTTC. The genes are TRBV6-1 and TRBJ2-5, with 9 bases matching TRBD2. The CDR3 spans 15 residues. V lost 6 bases and J lost 5; bases outside the gene matches: 10. The germline gives CDR1 MNHNS, CDR2 SASEGT.

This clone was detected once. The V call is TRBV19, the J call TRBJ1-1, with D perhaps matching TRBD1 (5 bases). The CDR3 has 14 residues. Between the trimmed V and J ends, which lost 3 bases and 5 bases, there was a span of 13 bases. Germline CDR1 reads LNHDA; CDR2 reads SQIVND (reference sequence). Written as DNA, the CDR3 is TGTGCCAGTAGTATCCCGGGACGGGGGACTGAAGCTTTCTTT. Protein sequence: CASSIPGRGTEAFF.

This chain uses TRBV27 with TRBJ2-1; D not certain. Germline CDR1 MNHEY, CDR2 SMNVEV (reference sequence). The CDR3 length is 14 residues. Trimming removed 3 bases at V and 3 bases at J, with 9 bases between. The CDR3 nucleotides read TGTGCCAGCAGTTTGCCAGGAAACTACAATGAGCAGTTCTTC. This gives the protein CASSLPGNYNEQFF.

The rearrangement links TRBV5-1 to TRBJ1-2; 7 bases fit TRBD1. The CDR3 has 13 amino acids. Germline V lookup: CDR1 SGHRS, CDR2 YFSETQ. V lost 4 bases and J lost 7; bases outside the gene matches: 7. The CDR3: CASSPEGAAGYTF. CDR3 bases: TGCGCCAGCAGCCCCGAGGGGGCGGCTGGCTACACCTTC.

This CDR3 reads CASTKEGFGYGYTF. CDR3 nucleotide sequence: TGTGCCAGCACCAAGGAGGGGTTCGGCTATGGCTACACCTTC. The chain joins TRBV7-9 to TRBJ1-2; tentative D call: TRBD1 (5 bases). CDR3 length: 14 amino acids. V lost 7 bases and J lost 4, with 16 bases in between. Germline V lookup: CDR1 SEHNR, CDR2 FQNEAQ (reference sequence).

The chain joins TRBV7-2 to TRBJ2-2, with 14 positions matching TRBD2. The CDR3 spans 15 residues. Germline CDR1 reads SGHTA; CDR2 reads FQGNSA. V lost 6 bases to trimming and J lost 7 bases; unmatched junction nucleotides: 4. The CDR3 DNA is TGTGCCAGCAGAGGACTAGCGGGGGGCGGCGGGGAGCTGTTTTTT. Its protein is CASRGLAGGGGELFF.

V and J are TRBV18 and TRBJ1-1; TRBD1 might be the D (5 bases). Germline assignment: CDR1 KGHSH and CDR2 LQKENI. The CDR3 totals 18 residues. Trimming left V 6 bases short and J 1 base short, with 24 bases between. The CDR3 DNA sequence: TGTGCCAGCTCTCCTATTAGGGGATTCACCCTAACGAACACTGAAGCTTTCTTT. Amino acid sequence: CASSPIRGFTLTNTEAFF.

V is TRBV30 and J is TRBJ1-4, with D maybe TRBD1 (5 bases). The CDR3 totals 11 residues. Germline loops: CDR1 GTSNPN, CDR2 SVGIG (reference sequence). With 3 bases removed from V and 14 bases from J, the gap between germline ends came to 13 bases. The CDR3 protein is CAWRDQGFLFF. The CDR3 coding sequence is TGTGCCTGGAGGGACCAGGGATTCCTGTTTTTT.

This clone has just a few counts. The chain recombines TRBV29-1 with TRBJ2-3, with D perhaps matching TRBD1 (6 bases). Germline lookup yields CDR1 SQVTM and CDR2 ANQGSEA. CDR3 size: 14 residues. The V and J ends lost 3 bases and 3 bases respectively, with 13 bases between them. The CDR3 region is CSVDLGTLTDTQYF. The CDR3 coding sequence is TGCAGCGTTGATCTCGGGACATTGACAGATACGCAGTATTTT.

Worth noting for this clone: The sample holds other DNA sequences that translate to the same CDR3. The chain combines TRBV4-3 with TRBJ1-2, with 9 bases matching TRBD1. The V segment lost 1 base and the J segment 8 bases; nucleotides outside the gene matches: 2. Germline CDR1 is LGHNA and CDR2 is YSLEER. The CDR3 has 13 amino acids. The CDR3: CASSQGTGDGYTF. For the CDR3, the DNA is TGCGCCAGCAGCCAAGGGACAGGGGACGGCTACACCTTC.

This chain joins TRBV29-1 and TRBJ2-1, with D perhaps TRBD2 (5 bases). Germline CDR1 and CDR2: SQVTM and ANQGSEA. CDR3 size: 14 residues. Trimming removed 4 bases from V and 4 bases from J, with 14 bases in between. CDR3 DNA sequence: TGCAGCGTTGTTGGGCTAGCCCTATACAATGAGCAGTTCTTC. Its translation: CSVVGLALYNEQFF.

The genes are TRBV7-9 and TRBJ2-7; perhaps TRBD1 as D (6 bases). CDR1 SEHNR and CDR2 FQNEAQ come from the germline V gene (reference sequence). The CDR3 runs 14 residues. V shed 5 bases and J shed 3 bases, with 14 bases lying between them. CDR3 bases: TGTGCCAGCAGCCCCCGGGACAAAGGCTACGAGCAGTACTTC. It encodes CASSPRDKGYEQYF.

CDR3 sequence reads: CASSHSGQETQYF. The CDR3 DNA sequence: TGTGCCAGCAGCCACTCCGGCCAAGAGACCCAGTACTTC. This rearrangement joins TRBV7-9 to TRBJ2-5; no clear D gene. Deletions cut 5 bases from V and 1 base from J, with 8 bases between. This CDR3 contains 13 residues. The germline CDR1 and CDR2 sequences are SEHNR and FQNEAQ (reference sequence).

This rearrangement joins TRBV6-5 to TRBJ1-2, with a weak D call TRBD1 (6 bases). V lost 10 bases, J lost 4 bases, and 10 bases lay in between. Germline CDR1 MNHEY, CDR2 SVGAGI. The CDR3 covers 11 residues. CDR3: CATKDSYGYTF. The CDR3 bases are TGTGCCACTAAGGACAGCTATGGCTACACCTTC.

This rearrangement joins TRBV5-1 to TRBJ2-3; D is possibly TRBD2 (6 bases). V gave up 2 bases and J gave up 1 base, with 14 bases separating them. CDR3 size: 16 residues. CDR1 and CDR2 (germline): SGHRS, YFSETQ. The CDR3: CASSFQLAPGTDTQYF. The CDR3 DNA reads TGCGCCAGCAGCTTCCAACTAGCCCCGGGCACAGATACGCAGTATTTT. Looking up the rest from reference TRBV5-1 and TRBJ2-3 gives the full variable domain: KAGVTQTPRYLIKTRGQQVTLSCSPISGHRSVSWYQQTPGQGLQFLFEYFSETQRNKGNFPGRFSGRQFSNSRSEMNVSTLELGDSALYLCASSFQLAPGTDTQYFGPGTRLTVL.

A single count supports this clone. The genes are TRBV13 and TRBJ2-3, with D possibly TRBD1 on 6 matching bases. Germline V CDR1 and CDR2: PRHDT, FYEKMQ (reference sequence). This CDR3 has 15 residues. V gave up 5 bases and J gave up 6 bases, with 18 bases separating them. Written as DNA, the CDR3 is TGTGCCAGCAGCCCCGGGACACTTAATGGGGATACGCAGTATTTT. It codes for CASSPGTLNGDTQYF.

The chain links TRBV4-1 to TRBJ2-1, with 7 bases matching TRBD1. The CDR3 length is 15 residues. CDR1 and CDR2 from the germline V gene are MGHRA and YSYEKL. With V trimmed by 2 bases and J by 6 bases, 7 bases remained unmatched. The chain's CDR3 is CASSQTGVLSNEQFF. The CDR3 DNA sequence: TGCGCCAGCAGCCAAACAGGGGTTCTTTCCAATGAGCAGTTCTTC.

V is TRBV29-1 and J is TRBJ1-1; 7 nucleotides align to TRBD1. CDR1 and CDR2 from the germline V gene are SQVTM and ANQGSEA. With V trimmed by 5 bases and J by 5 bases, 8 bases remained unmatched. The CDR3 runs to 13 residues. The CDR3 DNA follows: TGCAGCGTTCTTCAGGGGGTCGGGACTGAAGCTTTCTTT. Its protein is CSVLQGVGTEAFF.

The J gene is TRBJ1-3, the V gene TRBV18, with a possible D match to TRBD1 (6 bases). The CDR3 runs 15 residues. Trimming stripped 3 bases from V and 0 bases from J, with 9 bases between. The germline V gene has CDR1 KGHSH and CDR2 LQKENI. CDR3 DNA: TGTGCCAGCTCACCCCAGGGGAGCTCTGGAAACACCATATATTTT. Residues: CASSPQGSSGNTIYF.

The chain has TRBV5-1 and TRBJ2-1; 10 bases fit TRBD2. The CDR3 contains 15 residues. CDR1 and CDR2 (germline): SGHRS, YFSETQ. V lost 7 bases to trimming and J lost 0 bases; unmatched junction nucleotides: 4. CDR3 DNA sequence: TGCGCCAGCGGTAGCGGGAGGAGCTCCTACAATGAGCAGTTCTTC. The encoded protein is CASGSGRSSYNEQFF.

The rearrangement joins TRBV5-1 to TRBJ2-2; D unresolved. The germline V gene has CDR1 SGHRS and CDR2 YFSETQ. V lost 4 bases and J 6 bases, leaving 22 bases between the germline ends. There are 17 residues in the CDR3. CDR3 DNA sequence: TGCGCCAGCAGCAAACCCGAGGTGTCAGATTCGTCCGGGGAGCTGTTTTTT. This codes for CASSKPEVSDSSGELFF. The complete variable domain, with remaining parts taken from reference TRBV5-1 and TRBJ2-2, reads KAGVTQTPRYLIKTRGQQVTLSCSPISGHRSVSWYQQTPGQGLQFLFEYFSETQRNKGNFPGRFSGRQFSNSRSEMNVSTLELGDSALYLCASSKPEVSDSSGELFFGEGSRLTVL.